This TCR beta chain was obtained from a study of naive and memory T cell subsets. Study-wide points: Naive and memory repertoire findings lacked a ground truth for validation. In naive cells, over 95% of TCR sequences were seen only once.

To note about this clonotype: Its antigen is undetermined.

Both TRBC1 and TRBC2 were covered by a beta constant-region primer of two equimolar oligonucleotides. Nested alpha and beta constant-region primers with the SP2 primer drove four PCR rounds on ligated cDNA. An oligonucleotide with the SP2 primer and a 12-nucleotide UMI was ligated to the cDNA 3' end. TCRdb independently ran MiXCR on the UMI-ligation and nested PCR reads; one entry per CDR3 protein. The top ten hold less than 1% of the sample, which has around 110,000 distinct CDR3 sequences, roughly 36% seen once. This receptor was identified in a human donor in good health. Sequencing was performed on central memory CD4+ T cells from blood.

The CDR3 DNA is TGTGCCAGCAGTTTAAGTTGGGGGGGCTTTACTGAAGCTTTCTTT. Protein sequence: CASSLSWGGFTEAFF. The chain employs TRBV12-3 or TRBV12-4 and TRBJ1-1; D may be TRBD1 (6 bases). This CDR3 spans 15 amino acids. V shed 2 bases and J shed 5 bases, with 15 bases lying between them.